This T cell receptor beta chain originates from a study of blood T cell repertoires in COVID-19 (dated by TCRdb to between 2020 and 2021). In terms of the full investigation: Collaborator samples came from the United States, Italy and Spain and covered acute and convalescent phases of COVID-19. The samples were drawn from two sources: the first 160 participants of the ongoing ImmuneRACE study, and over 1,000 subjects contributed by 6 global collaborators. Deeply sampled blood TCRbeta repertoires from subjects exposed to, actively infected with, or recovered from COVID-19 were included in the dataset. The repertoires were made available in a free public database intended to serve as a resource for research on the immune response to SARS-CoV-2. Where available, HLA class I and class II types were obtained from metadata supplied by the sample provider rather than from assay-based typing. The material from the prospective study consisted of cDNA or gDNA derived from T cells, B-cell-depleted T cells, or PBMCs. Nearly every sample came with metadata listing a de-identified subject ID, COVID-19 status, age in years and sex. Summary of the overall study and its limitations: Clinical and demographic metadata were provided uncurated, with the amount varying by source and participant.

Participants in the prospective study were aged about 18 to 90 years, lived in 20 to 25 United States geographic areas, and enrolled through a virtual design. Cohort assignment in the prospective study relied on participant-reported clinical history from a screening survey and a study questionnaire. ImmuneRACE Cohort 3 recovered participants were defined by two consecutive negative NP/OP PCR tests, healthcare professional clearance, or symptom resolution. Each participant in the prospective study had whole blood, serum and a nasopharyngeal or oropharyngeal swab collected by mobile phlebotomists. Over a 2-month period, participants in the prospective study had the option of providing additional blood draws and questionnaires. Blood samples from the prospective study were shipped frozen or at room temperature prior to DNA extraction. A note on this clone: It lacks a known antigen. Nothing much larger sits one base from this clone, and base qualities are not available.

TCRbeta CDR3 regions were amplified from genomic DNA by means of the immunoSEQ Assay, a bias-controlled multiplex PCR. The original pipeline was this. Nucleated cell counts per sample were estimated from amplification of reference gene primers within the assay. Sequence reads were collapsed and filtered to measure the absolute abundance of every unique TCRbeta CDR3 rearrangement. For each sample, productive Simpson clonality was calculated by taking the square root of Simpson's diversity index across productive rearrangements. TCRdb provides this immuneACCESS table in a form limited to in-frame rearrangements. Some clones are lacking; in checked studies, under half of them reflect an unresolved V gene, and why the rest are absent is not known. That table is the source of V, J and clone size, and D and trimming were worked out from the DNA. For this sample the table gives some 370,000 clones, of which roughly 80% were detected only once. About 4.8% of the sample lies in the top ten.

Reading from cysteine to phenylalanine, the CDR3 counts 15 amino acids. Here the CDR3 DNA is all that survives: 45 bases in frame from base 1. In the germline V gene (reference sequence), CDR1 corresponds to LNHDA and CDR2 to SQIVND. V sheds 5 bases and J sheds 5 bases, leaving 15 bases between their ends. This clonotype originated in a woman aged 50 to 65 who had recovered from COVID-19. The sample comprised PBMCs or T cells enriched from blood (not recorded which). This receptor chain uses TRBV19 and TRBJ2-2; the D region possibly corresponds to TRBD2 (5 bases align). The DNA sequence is TGTGCCAGTAGTCCGGTAAGACTAATTACCGGGGAGCTGTTTTTT. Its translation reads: CASSPVRLITGELFF.